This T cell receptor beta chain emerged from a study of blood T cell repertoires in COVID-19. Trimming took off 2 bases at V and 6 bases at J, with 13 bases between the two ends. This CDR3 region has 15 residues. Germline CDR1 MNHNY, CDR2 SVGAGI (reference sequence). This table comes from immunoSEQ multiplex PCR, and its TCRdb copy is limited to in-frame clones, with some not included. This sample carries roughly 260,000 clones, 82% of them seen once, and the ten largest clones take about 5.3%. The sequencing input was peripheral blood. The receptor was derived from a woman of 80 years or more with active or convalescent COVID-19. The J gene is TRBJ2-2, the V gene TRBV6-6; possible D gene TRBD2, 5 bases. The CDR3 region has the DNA TGTGCCAGCAGTTACCAGGAGGCGCTGGCCGGGGAGCTGTTTTTT. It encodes CASSYQEALAGELFF.